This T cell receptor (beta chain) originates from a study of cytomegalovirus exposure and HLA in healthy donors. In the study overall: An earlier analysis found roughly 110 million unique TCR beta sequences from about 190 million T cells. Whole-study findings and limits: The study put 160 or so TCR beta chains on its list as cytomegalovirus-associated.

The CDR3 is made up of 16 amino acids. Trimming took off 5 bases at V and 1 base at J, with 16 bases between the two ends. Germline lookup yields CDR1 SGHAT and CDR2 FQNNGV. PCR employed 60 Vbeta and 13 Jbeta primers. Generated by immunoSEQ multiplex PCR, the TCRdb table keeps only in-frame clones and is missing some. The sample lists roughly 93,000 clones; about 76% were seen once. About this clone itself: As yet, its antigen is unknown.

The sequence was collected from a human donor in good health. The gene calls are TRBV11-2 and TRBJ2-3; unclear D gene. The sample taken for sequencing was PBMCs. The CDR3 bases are TGTGCCAGCAGCGGGCTTATGTTGCTCGGCACAGATACGCAGTATTTT. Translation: CASSGLMLLGTDTQYF.